These T cell receptor beta chains were read from a single sample in a study of early T cells in non-severe SARS-CoV-2 infection. TCRdb called the 5' RACE reads again in MiXCR, with one record for every CDR3 protein. The repertoire has tens of thousands of distinct CDR3 sequences, roughly 5% of them found once; the top ten carry about 11%. The specimen was whole blood. The source of these receptors is an adult who was a healthcare worker with PCR-confirmed SARS-CoV-2 infection or an uninfected control (not recorded which). CDR3s include the opening cysteine and the closing phenylalanine or tryptophan. The D gene is left open where the match is weak. The size of a clone is reported for some rows only, either as once, few or many, or as a class for expanded clones.

size | D | J | length | V | DNA | CDR3
many | TRBD1 | TRBJ2-2 | 16 | TRBV20-1 | TGCAGTGCTAGCCCCCTGGAGACAGGGGACACCGGGGAGCTGTTTTTT | CSASPLETGDTGELFF
medium-sized | TRBD2 | TRBJ2-1 | 13 | TRBV20-1 | TGCAGTGCCCAACTAGCGGGAGGCATTGAGCAGTTCTTC | CSAQLAGGIEQFF
. | . | TRBJ2-1 | 13 | TRBV7-2 | TGTGCCAGCAGCCCCGGCTCCTACAATGAGCAGTTCTTC | CASSPGSYNEQFF
medium-sized | . | TRBJ2-6 | 16 | TRBV28 | TGTGCCAGCAGTTTATCCTACGGTGTGTGGGCCAACGTCCTGACTTTC | CASSLSYGVWANVLTF
many | . | TRBJ2-1 | 14 | TRBV20-1 | TGCAGTGCTGTGGGGACTCGAACCTACAATGAGCAGTTCTTC | CSAVGTRTYNEQFF
large | TRBD2 | TRBJ2-3 | 17 | TRBV7-6 | TGTGCCAGCAGCTTTGGACTAGCGGGAGTCATCACAGATACGCAGTATTTT | CASSFGLAGVITDTQYF
many | . | TRBJ2-7 | 17 | TRBV4-1 | TGCGCCAGCAGCCGAACAGAACTCCGGGACATTCCCTACGAGCAGTACTTC | CASSRTELRDIPYEQYF
. | . | TRBJ1-5 | 14 | TRBV6-6 | TGTGCCAGCAGTTACTCGGAGAGCAATCAGCCCCAGCATTTT | CASSYSESNQPQHF
many | TRBD1 | TRBJ2-1 | 14 | TRBV10-3 | TGTGCCACCTCTCAGGGGGCATCCTACAATGAGCAGTTCTTC | CATSQGASYNEQFF
many | . | TRBJ2-3 | 15 | TRBV7-9 | TGTGCCAGCAGCTTAGCCAGGGCCCGCACAGATACGCAGTATTTT | CASSLARARTDTQYF
. | . | TRBJ2-7 | 14 | TRBV10-3 | TGTGCCATCAGTGGGTTGGGAAGCTCCTACGAGCAGTACTTC | CAISGLGSSYEQYF
many | . | TRBJ2-1 | 14 | TRBV7-2 | TGTGCCAGCAGCCCAGGGTACTCCTACAATGAGCAGTTCTTC | CASSPGYSYNEQFF
. | TRBD1 | TRBJ2-7 | 14 | TRBV27 | TGTGCCAGCAGTGCCGGGACAGTCACCTACGAGCAGTACTTC | CASSAGTVTYEQYF
many | . | TRBJ2-1 | 16 | TRBV7-8 | TGTGCCAGCAGCAGACCCGGACAGAGCTCCTACAATGAGCAGTTCTTC | CASSRPGQSSYNEQFF
many | . | TRBJ2-1 | 16 | TRBV2 | TGTGCCAGCAGTGTGGTGGGGATTATATACTACAATGAGCAGTTCTTC | CASSVVGIIYYNEQFF
many | TRBD2 | TRBJ2-1 | 16 | TRBV5-5 | TGTGCCAGCAGCTTGGGGTGGACTAGCGGGAGCGGTGAGCAGTTCTTC | CASSLGWTSGSGEQFF
many | TRBD1 | TRBJ2-1 | 15 | TRBV6-2/TRBV6-3 | TGTGCCAGCAGCCCCCGGGACAGGGTGTACAATGAGCAGTTCTTC | CASSPRDRVYNEQFF
many | . | TRBJ2-2 | 15 | TRBV27 | TGTGCCAGCAGTTTATTCGAACAGAACACCGGGGAGCTGTTTTTT | CASSLFEQNTGELFF
medium-sized | TRBD2 | TRBJ2-1 | 15 | TRBV28 | TGTGCCAGCAGTTTCTTGGGGGAGGGAACGGATGAGCAGTTCTTC | CASSFLGEGTDEQFF
many | . | TRBJ1-5 | 16 | TRBV6-6 | TGTGCCAGCAGTTACTCGGAAGAGCTTACGGATCAGCCCCAGCATTTT | CASSYSEELTDQPQHF
many | . | TRBJ2-3 | 16 | TRBV6-6 | TGTGCCAGCAGTTACTCGCCGGAAGCTAGCACAGATACGCAGTATTTT | CASSYSPEASTDTQYF
many | . | TRBJ1-6 | 14 | TRBV10-3 | TGTGCCATCGGCGAAATGAACAGGGATTCACCCCTCCACTTT | CAIGEMNRDSPLHF
medium-sized | . | TRBJ1-1 | 14 | TRBV10-3 | TGTGCCATCAGACCGGGACAAGAGAACACTGAAGCTTTCTTT | CAIRPGQENTEAFF
many | TRBD2 | TRBJ2-1 | 17 | TRBV7-8 | TGTGCCAGCAGCCCGACGGAAGGACTAGCCCTCTACAATGAGCAGTTCTTC | CASSPTEGLALYNEQFF
. | . | TRBJ2-1 | 13 | TRBV7-2 | TGTGCCAGCAGCGCGCTACAGGGAACTGAGCAGTTCTTC | CASSALQGTEQFF
many | . | TRBJ2-1 | 17 | TRBV20-1 | TGCAGTGCTAGAGATCCCGCCCTAGCGATACCGCCCTTAGAGCAGTTCTTC | CSARDPALAIPPLEQFF
. | . | TRBJ2-2 | 14 | TRBV4-3 | TGCGCCAGCAGCCAAGATAGAGGCTCCGGGGAGCTGTTTTTT | CASSQDRGSGELFF
many | . | TRBJ2-1 | 17 | TRBV28 | TGTGCCAGCAGTGCAAAACTAGGGGTCGGTAAATTCGGTGAGCAGTTCTTC | CASSAKLGVGKFGEQFF
many | TRBD2 | TRBJ2-3 | 16 | TRBV5-1 | TGCGCCAGCAGCACTGAAGTTAGCGGGAGGACAGATACGCAGTATTTT | CASSTEVSGRTDTQYF
many | . | TRBJ2-2 | 13 | TRBV5-4 | TGTGCCAGCAGCCACACGTCGACCGGGGAGCTGTTTTTT | CASSHTSTGELFF
many | . | TRBJ2-1 | 15 | TRBV24-1 | TGTGCCACCTCGTGGGCAGGAGACGCCTACAATGAGCAGTTCTTC | CATSWAGDAYNEQFF
many | . | TRBJ2-7 | 14 | TRBV5-1 | TGCGCCAGCAGCTTGGGTCAGAGCTCCTACGAGCAGTACTTC | CASSLGQSSYEQYF
few | TRBD1 | TRBJ2-1 | 15 | TRBV10-3 | TGTGCCATCAGTGAGTCCGGACAGGGAGGAGGTGAGCAGTTCTTC | CAISESGQGGGEQFF
many | . | TRBJ1-4 | 16 | TRBV25-1 | TGTGCCAGCAGTGATACGGACAATGGGGGAGGTGAAAAACTGTTTTTT | CASSDTDNGGGEKLFF
many | . | TRBJ2-1 | 15 | TRBV18 | TGTGCCAGCTCACCATCGGGAGTCACCTACAATGAGCAGTTCTTC | CASSPSGVTYNEQFF
. | . | TRBJ2-5 | 15 | TRBV13 | TGTGCCAGCAGCTCTATAACGGGACAACAAGAGACCCAGTACTTC | CASSSITGQQETQYF
many | . | TRBJ2-3 | 15 | TRBV2 | TGTGCCAGCAGTGAATCTCGAGGGGGCACAGATACGCAGTATTTT | CASSESRGGTDTQYF
. | . | TRBJ2-1 | 12 | TRBV20-1 | TGCAGTGCTAGTCCAGGGATGGGTGAGCAGTTCTTC | CSASPGMGEQFF
many | . | TRBJ2-2 | 16 | TRBV27 | TGTGCCAGCAGTTTCGCGGCGTCCGCGAACACCGGGGAGCTGTTTTTT | CASSFAASANTGELFF
many | . | TRBJ2-3 | 15 | TRBV20-1 | TGCAGTGCTAGAGTTACCGGGACTGACACAGATACGCAGTATTTT | CSARVTGTDTDTQYF
many | TRBD1 | TRBJ2-1 | 16 | TRBV20-1 | TGCAGTGCTAGACCCCTAAGGGGGCGATACAACAATGAGCAGTTCTTC | CSARPLRGRYNNEQFF